This T cell receptor beta chain comes out of a study of tumor-infiltrating lymphocytes in localized non-small cell lung cancer. Whole-study context: The cohort mixed smokers and never-smokers, several histologies, and some post-neoadjuvant-chemotherapy samples. Resected tumor was paired with non-adjacent uninvolved lung from the same patient. Findings of the study overall: TCR sequencing covered a subset of patients with enough tissue.

Trimming cost V 0 bases and J 3 bases, with 12 bases left between them. The germline gives CDR1 SGHTA, CDR2 FQGNSA. The CDR3 sequence is 15 residues long. Produced via immunoSEQ multiplex PCR; TCRdb's table is partial and in-frame only. The profile shows 8,500 to 13,000 clones, around 60% of them singletons. This clone rates as medium-sized. Its specificity is unknown. Sequencing input: lung tumor tissue. The TCR comes from a human donor with non-small cell lung cancer. The chain combines TRBV7-2 with TRBJ2-7; maybe TRBD1 (6 bases). The CDR3 sequence: CASSLAAGAHYEQYF. For the CDR3, the DNA is TGTGCCAGCAGCTTAGCGGCAGGGGCCCACTACGAGCAGTACTTC. Filled out from reference TRBV7-2 and TRBJ2-7, the complete variable domain reads GAGVSQSPSNKVTEKGKDVELRCDPISGHTALYWYRQSLGQGLEFLIYFQGNSAPDKSGLPSDRFSAERTGGSVSTLTIQRTQQEDSAVYLCASSLAAGAHYEQYFGPGTRLTVT.